The entry below describes one T cell receptor (beta chain). In this sample, this clonotype turned up many times. This clone's antigen is unknown. Base qualities are not at hand, and no much larger clone is one base apart. The sample belongs to a study of neurological immune-mediated disorders (dated by TCRdb to between 2017 and 2020). Turning to the overall study: Using UMI-based sequencing, the study compared peripheral blood TCR-beta repertoires from patients with HTLV-I-associated myelopathy (HAM/TSP), patients with multiple sclerosis, and healthy controls. Alongside PBMC samples, the set of more than 85 TCR-beta libraries contained longitudinal samples, technical triplicates, and paired CD4+ and CD8+ T-cell subsets that had been sorted. The cohort was made up of 68 subjects, consisting of 15 or so HAM/TSP patients, around 35 multiple sclerosis patients and some 20 healthy controls.

Paper-wide results and their limitations: TCR clonal expansion was highest in HAM/TSP patients and lowest in MS patients, with MS patients falling below even healthy controls. No identical CDR3 amino acid sequences were found to be shared among expanded clones across subjects, suggesting that TCR-beta repertoires were private in all groups.

cDNA was synthesized by template-switch 5'RACE using a primer carrying a 10-nucleotide random unique molecular identifier by which each TCR transcript was tagged. Every sequencing run yielded over 170 million TCR-beta sequences covering 15-18 subjects. Total RNA was extracted with the RNeasy kit. TCR-beta VDJ regions were amplified with primers for the TCR constant region and the 5'RACE anchor, using the KAPA Real-time Library Amplification kit. A first PCR added sample indexes and Illumina adaptors, after which a second PCR increased the library yield. After purification with Ampure beads, the TCR product of roughly 650 bp was size-selected on a 2% E-gel SizeSelection system. Before pooling, library quality was assessed on a Bioanalyzer, concentration was determined with Qubit, and library quantification was performed with the Kapa Library Quantification kit. An Illumina HiSeq 2500 was used to sequence the libraries paired-end at 2 x 150 bp. To increase sequence diversity, 25-30% phiX was spiked into each library pool. For the original study's pipeline: Quality-filtered reads were processed with the UMI-based MiGEC pipeline, and over 80% of raw TCR sequences were removed by the MiGEC pipeline during error correction. IMGT germline references were used for alignment of VDJ genes, and clonotypes were defined by a unique CDR3 amino acid sequence together with V-J genes. Clonal expansion, Shannon diversity and CDR3 relatedness (CalcPairwiseDistances, ClusterSamples) were evaluated with VDJtools, and phylogenetic trees were built with CLCbio workbench. Using coefficient-of-variation modelling across technical triplicates, the study counted a clone as expanded if it had at least 8 unique UMIs. TCRdb reanalyzed the raw reads on its own, using fastp at Q25 for trimming and MiXCR for clone calling, and kept in-frame beta chains. Here each entry gathers all rows of one CDR3 protein and keeps the most common genes and DNA. These V and J calls derive from TCRdb rather than the authors' analysis. Present in this sample are 26,000 or so distinct CDR3 sequences, about 12% of which were seen just once. The top ten hold almost 8% of the sample.

According to the germline V gene (reference sequence), CDR1 reads DFQATT and CDR2 reads SNEGSKA. The CDR3 starts with the cysteine, ends with the phenylalanine, and has 17 residues. Only the CDR3 DNA is retained, 51 bases long and in frame from the first base. From V the trimming removes 3 bases and from J it removes 6 bases, while the gene matches leave 13 bases of the junction unaccounted for. Healthy controls were blood bank volunteers in Maryland, USA. Unsorted PBMC libraries were generated from 2 million PBMCs stored in RNAlater at -80 °C until RNA extraction. PBMCs were separated from peripheral blood using Ficoll-Hypaque density gradient centrifugation and then cryopreserved in liquid nitrogen.

The sequence links TRBV20-1 to TRBJ2-2, with 10 bases matching TRBD2. The sequencing sample was made of PBMCs. The sequence derives from a man aged 60 to 75 in good health. The CDR3 region: CSASPRERGGFSGELFF. The nucleotides read TGCAGTGCTAGCCCCAGGGAGCGGGGGGGCTTTTCCGGGGAGCTGTTTTTT.